Following are 12 T cell receptor beta chains from one sample sequenced in a study of cytomegalovirus exposure and HLA in healthy donors. The study ran its PCR with 60 Vbeta and 13 Jbeta primers. Using immunoSEQ multiplex PCR, the repertoire was profiled, and TCRdb retains in-frame clones only, with some absent. This table has under 95,000 clones, approximately 7.7% appearing once. The sample taken for sequencing was PBMCs. These receptors originate from a man aged 50 to 60 in good health and CMV-seronegative.

This clone was seen a few times. Distinct nucleotide sequences in the sample also encode this CDR3. This chain uses TRBV5-1 with TRBJ2-3, with 8 bases that match TRBD2. Germline-derived CDR1 and CDR2 are SGHRS and YFSETQ. The CDR3 has 16 amino acids. J gave up 5 bases and V 4 bases, and 12 bases lay outside the gene matches. The CDR3 coding sequence is TGCGCCAGCAGCGACTTCGGGGGGGCCGGGGGAGATACGCAGTATTTT. Translating it yields CASSDFGGAGGDTQYF.

The chain combines TRBV10-3 with TRBJ2-5; 8 bases align to TRBD1. Germline trimming cut 10 bases from V and 5 bases from J; bases unmatched to any gene: 9. The germline CDR1 and CDR2 sequences are ENHRY and SYGVKD. This CDR3 contains 13 residues. The CDR3 region is CATSGQGHETQYF. The DNA of the CDR3 is TGTGCCACCAGCGGACAGGGTCACGAGACCCAGTACTTC.

This clone was counted only a few times. The chain joins TRBV5-1 to TRBJ2-2, with 10 nucleotides matching TRBD2. The germline gives CDR1 SGHRS, CDR2 YFSETQ. The CDR3 totals 15 residues. V was clipped by 1 base and J by 4 bases; unmatched bases: 1. The chain's CDR3 is CASSLTSGVTGELFF. The CDR3 DNA reads as TGCGCCAGCAGCTTGACTAGCGGGGTCACCGGGGAGCTGTTTTTT.

In this sample, this clone turned up a few times. V is TRBV27 and J is TRBJ2-7; possibly TRBD1 for D (7 bases). The V end was cut by 2 bases, the J end by 4 bases, with 15 bases between. CDR1 and CDR2 (germline): MNHEY, SMNVEV (reference sequence). The CDR3 has 15 amino acids. As DNA, the CDR3 is TGTGCCAGCAGTTTAACCCAGGGGGGTCGATACGAGCAGTACTTC. It encodes CASSLTQGGRYEQYF.

This clone was observed a few times. This CDR3 is also generated by other DNA sequences in the sample. This chain connects TRBV13 to TRBJ2-2, with D tentatively TRBD1 (7 bases). CDR3 size: 19 residues. The germline V gene has CDR1 PRHDT and CDR2 FYEKMQ (reference sequence). The V and J ends lost 3 bases and 2 bases respectively, with 22 bases between them. CDR3 nucleotide sequence: TGTGCCAGCAGCTTGGCGCCCCGGGGCGGGACAGAAAACACCGGGGAGCTGTTTTTT. Amino acid sequence: CASSLAPRGGTENTGELFF.

As for this clone: One junction end does not reproduce the germline sequence, and a read error may be involved. The same CDR3 arises from other DNA sequences in this sample as well. The chain couples TRBV18 to TRBJ1-4; 7 bases match TRBD1. This CDR3 is 12 amino acids long. Germline-derived CDR1 and CDR2 are KGHSH and LQKENI. The CDR3 sequence is CASSPDREKLFF. Written as DNA, the CDR3 is TGTGCCAGCTCACCCGACAGGGAAAAGCTGTTTTTT.

This clone has more than one count but fewer than ten. The V call is TRBV5-1, the J call TRBJ2-3; perhaps TRBD1 as D (6 bases). This CDR3 is built from 14 residues. Germline CDR1 is SGHRS and CDR2 is YFSETQ. The V gene lost 0 bases and the J gene lost 3 bases, with 8 bases spanning the gap. The CDR3 sequence: CASSLGQVTDTQYF. The CDR3 bases are TGCGCCAGCAGCTTGGGACAGGTAACAGATACGCAGTATTTT.

This clone showed up just a few times. V gene TRBV9 combines with J gene TRBJ2-7; 11 positions match TRBD1. V shed 0 bases and J 7 bases; nucleotides not matched to a gene: 9. Germline assignment: CDR1 SGDLS and CDR2 YYNGEE. The CDR3 length is 16 residues. CDR3 region: CASSVGTGGGGEEQYF. DNA of the CDR3: TGTGCCAGCAGCGTAGGGACAGGGGGCGGGGGGGAGGAGCAGTACTTC.

This clone turned up a few times. A much larger clone lies a single base off, so this may be a read error. The sample contains more than one DNA sequence encoding this CDR3. This rearrangement joins TRBV5-6 to TRBJ2-1; 13 positions match TRBD2. The junction had 3 bases not matched to a gene; V was cut back by 2 bases and J by 7 bases. This CDR3 is built from 15 residues. Germline V gene lookup returns CDR1 SGHDT and CDR2 YYEEEE. CDR3 nucleotides: TGTGCCAGCAGCTTTCCGGGACTAGCGGGAAATGAGCAGTTCTTC. As protein: CASSFPGLAGNEQFF. Variable domain in full (rest from reference TRBV5-6 and TRBJ2-1): DAGVTQSPTHLIKTRGQQVTLRCSPKSGHDTVSWYQQALGQGPQFIFQYYEEEERQRGNFPDRFSGHQFPNYSSELNVNALLLGDSALYLCASSFPGLAGNEQFFGPGTRLTVL.

The chain recombines TRBV30 with TRBJ1-1; no clear D. The germline V and J ends were trimmed by 7 bases and 1 base, with 13 bases remaining between them. CDR1 and CDR2 (germline): GTSNPN, SVGIG (reference sequence). CDR3 length equals 13 residues. The CDR3 spells CASSGLWNTEAFF. The CDR3 DNA reads as TGTGCCTCCAGTGGCCTTTGGAACACTGAAGCTTTCTTT.

This clone was counted between two and nine times. A read error may account for a junction end that differs from germline. The rearrangement links TRBV7-7 to TRBJ2-5; 8 bases agree with TRBD1. The CDR3 covers 17 residues. CDR1 SSHAT and CDR2 FNYEAQ come from the germline V gene (reference sequence). Here the CDR3 reads CASSPLGGQGPQETQYF. For the CDR3, the DNA is TGTGCTAGCAGCCCATTGGGTGGACAGGGCCCCCAAGAGACCCAGTACTTC.

This clone came up a few times. The rearrangement links TRBV29-1 to TRBJ1-1; 9 nucleotides line up with TRBD1. V dropped 5 bases and J dropped 6; count of bases not matched to a gene: 10. The germline gives CDR1 SQVTM, CDR2 ANQGSEA. The CDR3 loop spans 14 amino acids. This CDR3 reads CSVSATGGTSEAFF. In nucleotides, the CDR3 is TGCAGCGTTTCAGCGACAGGGGGTACGTCTGAAGCTTTCTTT.